Sequencing of this TCR beta chain was carried out in a study of blood T cell repertoires in COVID-19. Study-wide context: Samples taken during acute and convalescent COVID-19 were collected in the United States, Italy and Spain.

Germline V gene sequence: CDR1 SNHLY, CDR2 FYNNEI. The V segment lost 5 bases and the J segment 4 bases; nucleotides outside the gene matches: 5. This CDR3 comprises 14 residues. This clone was recorded only once. Some clones are missing from TCRdb's copy, which holds only in-frame ones; the method was immunoSEQ multiplex PCR. In the table there are 250,000 to 300,000 clones, around 90% of which are singletons. This rearrangement joins TRBV2 to TRBJ1-2, with 9 bases aligning to TRBD1. The sequence came from a human donor in a cohort exposed to, infected with or recovered from COVID-19 (not recorded which). The donor label of this sample is uncertain. Sequencing used PBMCs or T cells enriched from blood (not recorded which). CDR3 DNA: TGTGCCAGCAGTCGGGACAGGGCAAGCTATGGCTACACCTTC. This translates into CASSRDRASYGYTF.